The source of this T cell receptor beta chain is a study of blood T cell repertoires in COVID-19. Study in general: PBMCs, B-cell-depleted T cells, or T cells were the source of the cDNA or gDNA that made up the material.

Original data processing: Counts of nucleated cells, estimated from reference gene primer amplification, were obtained. Clones were read by immunoSEQ multiplex PCR, and TCRdb kept only the in-frame ones, dropping some. V and J calls and clone size are copied from that table; D and trimming were computed from the DNA. The sample yields about 49,000 clones, 90% seen once. This receptor was taken from a human donor in a cohort sampled during active COVID-19. The source material was peripheral blood.

CDR3 region: CSVEEFGAGYTF. Here the CDR3 DNA reads TGCAGCGTTGAAGAATTTGGGGCAGGCTACACCTTC. The chain joins TRBV29-1 to TRBJ1-2, with D tentatively TRBD1 (5 bases). Trimming shortened V by 0 bases and J by 8 bases, and 10 bases separated the two germline ends. The CDR3 is 12 residues long. Germline CDR1 and CDR2: SQVTM and ANQGSEA.